This TCR beta chain originates from a study of T cell responses to AZD1222 COVID-19 vaccine. Using immunoSEQ multiplex PCR, the repertoire was profiled, and TCRdb retains in-frame clones only, with some absent. This repertoire shows more than 120,000 clones, more than 70% found once; its top ten account for under 2%. This clone was detected once. What it recognizes is unknown. Findings and limits, study-wide: Per reports, nearly half of all spike-specific TCRs target regions that are unmutated in variants. The study identified only a handful of AZD1222 recipients as seropositive at baseline. Two doses of AZD1222 preceded a rise in Spike-specific TCR breadth and depth.

The CDR3 length is 12 residues. The germline V gene has CDR1 SQVTM and CDR2 ANQGSEA. The V and J ends lost 4 bases and 2 bases respectively, with 6 bases between them. The source was peripheral blood, collected 28 days after the second AZD1222 dose. J is TRBJ1-3 and V is TRBV29-1, with a tentative D call TRBD1 (6 bases). The receptor comes from an adult who received the AZD1222 COVID-19 vaccine. DNA of the CDR3: TGCAGCGTTGGGACAGCTGGAAACACCATATATTTT. Amino acids: CSVGTAGNTIYF.